This T cell receptor (beta chain) comes out of a study of T-cell memory formation after mild COVID-19. Study overall: TCR clusters were largely donor specific. General study results and limits: The main location of contracting CD4+ clones was CM and EM, and that of contracting CD8+ clones was EMRA. The appearance of some responding clones in pre-infection memory suggested that cross-reactive memory joined.

After 5'RACE with constant-segment primers, TCR alpha and TCR beta cDNA libraries carrying sample barcodes and UMIs were obtained. In TCRdb, the 5' RACE reads were re-called with MiXCR into one record per CDR3 protein. The table shows roughly 110,000 distinct CDR3 sequences, with roughly an eighth occurring only once. This clonotype was detected ten times or more. As yet, its antigen is unknown. The CDR3 spans 17 residues. The germline gives CDR1 SGHRS, CDR2 YFSETQ. The junction had 10 bases not matched to a gene; V was cut back by 4 bases and J by 5 bases. The sample consisted of PBMCs or a T cell subset sorted from them (not recorded which). J is TRBJ2-3 and V is TRBV5-1; 13 bases map to TRBD2. This receptor was identified in a man between 18 and 35 years old who had mild COVID-19 (a few samples of this study predate the infection). Cell type and time point are not known. The CDR3 DNA reads as TGCGCCAGCAGCGTGACTAGCGGGGGGCCTGGGAAAGATACGCAGTATTTT. Its protein is CASSVTSGGPGKDTQYF.